This record looks at one T cell receptor (beta chain) sequence and its context. This record comes from a study of control samples from healthy donors and cancer patients. This CDR3 has 16 residues. The V end lost 0 bases, the J end lost 5 bases, and 16 bases lay between the germline ends. Germline V gene data show CDR1 as MGHRA and CDR2 as YSYEKL. Assay: immunoSEQ multiplex PCR; the TCRdb copy retains only in-frame clones and omits some. The data show about 110,000 clones, approximately 80% seen once. Sequencing was done on a sample of blood. The TCR was taken from a man between 18 and 35 years old in good health. This sequence joins TRBV4-1 and TRBJ1-1, with no clear D. The CDR3 reads CASSQDDWTGGTEAFF. The CDR3, as DNA: TGCGCCAGCAGCCAAGATGACTGGACGGGTGGGACTGAAGCTTTCTTT.